This T cell receptor beta chain was sequenced in a study of shared clonotypes between healthy human individuals. Points from the study as a whole: Non-shared clonotypes showed lower generation probabilities than clonotypes common to all four donors.

The naive CD8 subset, CD45RO-negative cells positively selected for CCR7, excluded terminally differentiated effector memory CD45RA+ cells. A word on this clone: The antigen remains undetermined.

Deep was the level used in running the assay. Replicate PCRs from sorted subsets contained 200 ng DNA, which is roughly 30,000 T cell genomes. The repertoire was sequenced with immunoSEQ multiplex PCR; TCRdb's copy has only in-frame clones and lacks some. The top ten clones hold approximately 1% of a sample with about 2 million clones, roughly 94% of them seen once. CDR3 length equals 12 residues. Trimming removed 7 bases from V and 12 bases from J; junction bases left unmatched: 6. Germline V gene lookup returns CDR1 MNHNY and CDR2 SVGAGI (reference sequence). Sequenced input: naive CD8+ T cells sorted from blood. The gene calls are TRBV6-6 and TRBJ2-4; 10 nucleotides agree with TRBD1. The TCR sequence derives from a man between 18 and 29 years old in good health. CDR3: CASTETGGTQYF. Here the CDR3 DNA reads TGTGCCAGCACCGAGACAGGGGGCACTCAGTACTTC.